These T cell receptor beta chains were read from a single sample in a study of blood T cell repertoires in COVID-19. Measured with immunoSEQ multiplex PCR; TCRdb has only the in-frame clones, and not every one. The sample has roughly 120,000 clones, 60% to 85% seen once. The sample consisted of peripheral blood. These receptor sequences come from an older man with acute or convalescent COVID-19. Both conserved end residues are part of each CDR3. D genes are given only for firm matches. Clone size is shown for a subset of rows, as once, few, many or a class of expanded clone.

DNA	CDR3	V	length	J	D	size
TGTGCCTGGGATAACCTATTAAGGACCCCGGGGTACGAGCAGTACTTC	CAWDNLLRTPGYEQYF	TRBV30	16	TRBJ2-7	-	few
TGTGCCAGTAGTACCCCAGGGGCTGGGGCCAACGTCCTGACTTTC	CASSTPGAGANVLTF	TRBV19	15	TRBJ2-6	-	-
TGTGCCAGCAGCCAAGATCAGGGACAGGGCCACGTCATTAGAGAAAAACTGTTTTTT	CASSQDQGQGHVIREKLFF	TRBV4-2	19	TRBJ1-4	TRBD1	-
TGTGCCAGCAGCCCACTACCCGGAGGGGGGGTGGGGGAGCAGTACTTC	CASSPLPGGGVGEQYF	TRBV3-1/TRBV3-2	16	TRBJ2-7	-	-
TGCGCCAGCGCTCCAGGACAGGGTTCCTACGAGCAGTACTTC	CASAPGQGSYEQYF	TRBV5-1	14	TRBJ2-7	TRBD1	-
TGTGCCAGCAGTTACCAGACAGGGTTTATGGATGAGCAGTTCTTC	CASSYQTGFMDEQFF	TRBV6-5	15	TRBJ2-1	TRBD1	-
TGTGCCAGCAGTTCTCCGAGTCAGCCCCAGCATTTT	CASSSPSQPQHF	TRBV12-3/TRBV12-4	12	TRBJ1-5	-	-
TGTGCCTGGAGTGTTGAACGAGGGAGACAGGGTCCGAAGACCCAGTACTTC	CAWSVERGRQGPKTQYF	TRBV30	17	TRBJ2-5	TRBD1	few
TGTGCCAGCCTAACTAGCGGGGAATCGAATGAGCAGTTCTTC	CASLTSGESNEQFF	TRBV5-5	14	TRBJ2-1	TRBD2	once
TGTGCCAGCAGCTTGGGGGACAGAGGAGGTGAAAAACTGTTTTTT	CASSLGDRGGEKLFF	TRBV5-8	15	TRBJ1-4	TRBD1	-
TGCGCCAGCAGCCCCCGCGGACCAGGGAGCAATCAGCCCCAGCATTTT	CASSPRGPGSNQPQHF	TRBV5-1	16	TRBJ1-5	-	-
TGTGCCAGCAGCTGGGACAGGCAGCGCAGGGAGACCCAGTACTTC	CASSWDRQRRETQYF	TRBV7-8	15	TRBJ2-5	TRBD1	-
TGTGCCAGCACTCCGGGGGGGACCTACGAGCAGTACTTC	CASTPGGTYEQYF	TRBV28	13	TRBJ2-7	TRBD2	-
TGTGCCAGCAGCAATAGACAGGGGGATGGCTACACCTTC	CASSNRQGDGYTF	TRBV7-9	13	TRBJ1-2	TRBD1	-
TGCGCCAGCAGCCCGGACCCCACAGGGGCTACCACTGAAGCTTTCTTT	CASSPDPTGATTEAFF	TRBV5-1	16	TRBJ1-1	TRBD1	-
TGTGCCAGCAGCCCCCAGACAGGGGCTAATTCACCCCTCCACTTT	CASSPQTGANSPLHF	TRBV14	15	TRBJ1-6	TRBD1	-
TGTGCCAGCTCAACGACAAAAGGGACTAGCGGGAGGGCCGCCGCAGATACGCAGTATTTT	CASSTTKGTSGRAAADTQYF	TRBV18	20	TRBJ2-3	TRBD2	once
TGTGCCAGCAGCTTGAAGTCACAGGGCCGGGGCTACACCTTC	CASSLKSQGRGYTF	TRBV5-8	14	TRBJ1-2	-	-
TGTGCCAGCAGCCAAGGCCCATGGACAGGGCAAGAGACCCAGTACTTC	CASSQGPWTGQETQYF	TRBV3-1/TRBV3-2	16	TRBJ2-5	TRBD1	-
TGTGCCAGCAGTTGGGAGGGGTATGGCTACACCTTC	CASSWEGYGYTF	TRBV6-5	12	TRBJ1-2	-	-
TGTGCCAGCAGTTACGGTGCGAGGAACACTGAAGCTTTCTTT	CASSYGARNTEAFF	TRBV6-5	14	TRBJ1-1	-	-
TGTGCCAGCCGCTCGTTCCGAGATGAAGCTTTCTTT	CASRSFRDEAFF	TRBV12-3/TRBV12-4	12	TRBJ1-1	-	-
TGTGCCTGGTCCCGGAGGGTCCCTGAAGCTTTCTTT	CAWSRRVPEAFF	TRBV30	12	TRBJ1-1	-	-
TGTGCCAGCAGCTTAGCGGGGGCCGCACCCTACAATGAGCAGTTCTTC	CASSLAGAAPYNEQFF	TRBV7-3	16	TRBJ2-1	-	once
TGTGCCAGCAGTTGGCTTACCAACACCGGGGAGCTGTTTTTT	CASSWLTNTGELFF	TRBV27	14	TRBJ2-2	-	-
TGTGCCAGCAGCGTCGTAACAGGGCACTCCTACGAGCAGTACTTC	CASSVVTGHSYEQYF	TRBV11-2	15	TRBJ2-7	-	-
TGTGCCAGCAGTTCCAGGGGATTTTCCGGGGAGCTGTTTTTT	CASSSRGFSGELFF	TRBV11-2	14	TRBJ2-2	-	-
TGCGCCAGCAGCCAAAACCCGGTCCTTCCCTACGAGCAGTACTTC	CASSQNPVLPYEQYF	TRBV5-1	15	TRBJ2-7	-	-
TGCGCCAGCAGTCGCGTACGGGGTGGGGCCAACGTCCTGACTTTC	CASSRVRGGANVLTF	TRBV10-1	15	TRBJ2-6	-	-
TGCAGCGTTGTGGTCAGACAAGAGACCCAGTACTTC	CSVVVRQETQYF	TRBV29-1	12	TRBJ2-5	-	-
TGTGCCAGTAGTATTTGGGACAGCCACCAAGAGACCCAGTACTTC	CASSIWDSHQETQYF	TRBV19	15	TRBJ2-5	TRBD1	-
TGTGCCAGCAGTGAAATGGTCGGGGAGACCCAGTACTTC	CASSEMVGETQYF	TRBV2	13	TRBJ2-5	-	-
TGTGCCAGCAGTAAGGACATAAACTACGAGCAGTACTTC	CASSKDINYEQYF	TRBV6-5	13	TRBJ2-7	-	few
TGTGCCAGCAGACTGGGACAGGTGACAGATACGCAGTATTTT	CASRLGQVTDTQYF	TRBV7-2	14	TRBJ2-3	TRBD1	-
TGTGCCAGCAGCTTAGAGGGGACAGGCCAAGAGACCCAGTACTTC	CASSLEGTGQETQYF	TRBV11-3	15	TRBJ2-5	TRBD1	-
TGTGCCAGCTCACGGAGGGGGGGCCCTTCCTACAATGAGCAGTTCTTC	CASSRRGGPSYNEQFF	TRBV18	16	TRBJ2-1	-	-
TGTGCCAGCAGCTCGACTACGACGAACACCGGGGAGCTGTTTTTT	CASSSTTTNTGELFF	TRBV11-3	15	TRBJ2-2	-	-
TGTGCCAGCAGCCAAGATGGCGGGCTAGCGGGAGGCTACAATGAGCAGTTCTTC	CASSQDGGLAGGYNEQFF	TRBV4-2	18	TRBJ2-1	TRBD2	-
TGTGCCAGCTCACTAAACAATCAGCCCCAGCATTTT	CASSLNNQPQHF	TRBV18	12	TRBJ1-5	-	-
TGTGCCAGCAGCGAGGGACAGCCCGGCTACACCTTC	CASSEGQPGYTF	TRBV5-6	12	TRBJ1-2	TRBD1	-
TGCGCCAGCAGCCAACTTACAGGGGCCAAAAACATTCAGTACTTC	CASSQLTGAKNIQYF	TRBV4-3	15	TRBJ2-4	-	-
TGTGCCAGCAGCCAAGGAGCACAGATCAATCAGCCCCAGCATTTT	CASSQGAQINQPQHF	TRBV4-2	15	TRBJ1-5	-	-
TGTGCCAGCAGCTTACCCCCGGACAGGGGGAACTATGGCTACACCTTC	CASSLPPDRGNYGYTF	TRBV7-8	16	TRBJ1-2	TRBD1	-
TGTGCCAGCAGCTGGGTGGACAGAAACACAGATACGCAGTATTTT	CASSWVDRNTDTQYF	TRBV5-4	15	TRBJ2-3	-	-
TGTGCCACCAGTGACCCACAGGGGGCCAAGGGCTACACCTTC	CATSDPQGAKGYTF	TRBV24-1	14	TRBJ1-2	TRBD1	-
TGCGCCAGCAGCCAAGTCATCGGGGGGGCCCGAGAGACCCAGTACTTC	CASSQVIGGARETQYF	TRBV4-1	16	TRBJ2-5	TRBD2	-
TGTGCCAGCGCGGGGGGGGATGACCTTGGCTACACCTTC	CASAGGDDLGYTF	TRBV2	13	TRBJ1-2	-	-
TGTGCCAGCAGCTCCCGGACAGGGGGTGCTAACTATGGCTACACCTTC	CASSSRTGGANYGYTF	TRBV7-3	16	TRBJ1-2	TRBD1	-
TGTGCCAGCTCACCAGAAATCCAACAGGGAGGGGAGACCCAGTACTTC	CASSPEIQQGGETQYF	TRBV18	16	TRBJ2-5	-	-
TGCAGCGTTGAAGGTGGGACTGTTACCTACGAGCAGTACTTC	CSVEGGTVTYEQYF	TRBV29-1	14	TRBJ2-7	-	-
TGTGCCAGTAGTATCCGAGGCGAAAAACTGTTTTTT	CASSIRGEKLFF	TRBV19	12	TRBJ1-4	-	once
TGTGCCAGCAGCAGGCGGACAGGGGGCGTGTACAATGAGCAGTTCTTC	CASSRRTGGVYNEQFF	TRBV21-1	16	TRBJ2-1	-	-
TGTGCCAGCAGCTTGGGACTAGCGGGCCCCACAGATACGCAGTATTTT	CASSLGLAGPTDTQYF	TRBV7-7	16	TRBJ2-3	TRBD2	-
TGTGCCAGCAGCCCCGAGGGGGGGGCTGGAAACACCATATATTTT	CASSPEGGAGNTIYF	TRBV9	15	TRBJ1-3	-	few
TGTGCCAGCAGCCGAATACTAGCGGGGGATGCAGATACGCAGTATTTT	CASSRILAGDADTQYF	TRBV4-2	16	TRBJ2-3	TRBD2	-